This T cell receptor beta chain was recorded in a study of blood T cell repertoires in COVID-19. Overall study context: Some COVID-19 samples were acute and others convalescent; all came from the United States, Italy and Spain.

Participant age was roughly 18 to 95 years, and participants resided in roughly 24 US areas. Assay: immunoSEQ multiplex PCR; the TCRdb copy retains only in-frame clones and omits some. Seen here are roughly 200,000 clones, 88% observed once, and the top ten hold about 2.6%. The sequence derives from a woman younger than 45 who had recovered from COVID-19. Sequenced sample: PBMCs or T cells enriched from blood (not recorded which).

CDR3 nucleotides: TGTGCCAGCAGATCTCAAGCGGGGGGGTTACACGAGCAGTACTTC. It specifies CASRSQAGGLHEQYF. The chain employs TRBV2 and TRBJ2-7, with 10 positions matching TRBD2. Germline V gene sequence: CDR1 SNHLY, CDR2 FYNNEI. This CDR3 has 15 residues. J gave up 5 bases and V 6 bases, and 10 bases lay outside the gene matches.